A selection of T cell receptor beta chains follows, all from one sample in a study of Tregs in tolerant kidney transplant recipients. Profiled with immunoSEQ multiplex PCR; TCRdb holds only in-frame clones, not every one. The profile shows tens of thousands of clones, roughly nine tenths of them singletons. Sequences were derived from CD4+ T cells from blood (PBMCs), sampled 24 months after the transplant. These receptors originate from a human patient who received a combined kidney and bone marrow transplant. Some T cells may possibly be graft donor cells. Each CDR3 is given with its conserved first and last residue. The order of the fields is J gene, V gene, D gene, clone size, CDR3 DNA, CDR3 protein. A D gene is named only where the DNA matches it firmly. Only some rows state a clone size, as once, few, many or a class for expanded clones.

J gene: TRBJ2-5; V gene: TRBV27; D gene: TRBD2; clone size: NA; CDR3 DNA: TGTGCCAGCAGTTTATCGGCTAGCGGGAGGTGGGAGACCCAGTACTTC; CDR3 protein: CASSLSASGRWETQYF
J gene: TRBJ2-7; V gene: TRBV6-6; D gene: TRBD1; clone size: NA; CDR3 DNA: TGTGCCAGCAGTAGGAGGGACAGGGGCTACGAGCAGTACTTC; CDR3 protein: CASSRRDRGYEQYF
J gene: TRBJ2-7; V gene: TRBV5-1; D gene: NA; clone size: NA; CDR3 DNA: TGCGCCAGCAGCTTGGGAGGGCCCTACGAGCAGTACTTC; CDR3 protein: CASSLGGPYEQYF
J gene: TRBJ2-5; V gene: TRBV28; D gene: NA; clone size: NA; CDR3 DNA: TGTGCCAGCAGTTTCGACAAAGGAGAGACCCAGTACTTC; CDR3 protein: CASSFDKGETQYF
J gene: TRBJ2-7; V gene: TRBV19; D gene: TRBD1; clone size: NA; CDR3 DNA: TGTGCCAGTCGACCAGACCGGGACAGGAGCTACGAGCAGTACTTC; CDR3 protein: CASRPDRDRSYEQYF
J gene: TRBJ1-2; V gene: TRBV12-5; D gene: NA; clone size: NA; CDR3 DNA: TGTGCTAGTGGTTTGGTAACAGGGAGAGCTAACTATGGCTACACCTTC; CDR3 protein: CASGLVTGRANYGYTF
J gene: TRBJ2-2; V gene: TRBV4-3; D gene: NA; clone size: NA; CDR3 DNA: TGCGCCAGCAGCCAAGAGTTCGGCGGGAACACCGGGGAGCTGTTTTTT; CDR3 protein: CASSQEFGGNTGELFF
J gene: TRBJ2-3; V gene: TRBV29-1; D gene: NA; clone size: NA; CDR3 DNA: TGCAGCGTACCACGCGGAGGCGCAGATACGCAGTATTTT; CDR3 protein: CSVPRGGADTQYF
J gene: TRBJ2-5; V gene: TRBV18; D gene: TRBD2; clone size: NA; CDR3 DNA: TGTGCCAGCTCACCACGTCCGCCTAGCGGGAGAGAGACCCAGTACTTC; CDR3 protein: CASSPRPPSGRETQYF
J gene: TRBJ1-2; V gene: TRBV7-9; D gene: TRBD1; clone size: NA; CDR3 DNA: TGTGCCAGCAGCTCTCCCGCAGGGGGGTCGCAATTCGGTGGCTACACCTTC; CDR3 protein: CASSSPAGGSQFGGYTF
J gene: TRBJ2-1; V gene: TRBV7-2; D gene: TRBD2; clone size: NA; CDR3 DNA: TGTGCCAGCAGCTCCTTGACGACTAGCGGGACATTTTCCTACAATGAGCAGTTCTTC; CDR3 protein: CASSSLTTSGTFSYNEQFF
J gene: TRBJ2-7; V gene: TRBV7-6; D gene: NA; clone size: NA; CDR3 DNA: TGTGCCAGCAGCGTCCGGCCTAGCGACCAATACGAGCAGTACTTC; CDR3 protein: CASSVRPSDQYEQYF
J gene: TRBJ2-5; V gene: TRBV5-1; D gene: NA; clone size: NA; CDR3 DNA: TGCGCCAGCAGCGGAGACAGGAAAGAGACCCAGTACTTC; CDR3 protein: CASSGDRKETQYF
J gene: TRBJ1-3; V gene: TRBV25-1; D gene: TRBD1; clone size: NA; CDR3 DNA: TGTGCCAGCAGTCTAGGGGGCGCGTACACCATATATTTT; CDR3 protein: CASSLGGAYTIYF
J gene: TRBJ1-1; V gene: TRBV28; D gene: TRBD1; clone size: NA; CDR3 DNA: TGTGCCAGCAGTCTCCCCGAGGTAGGGGGCATGAACACTGAAGCTTTCTTT; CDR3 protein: CASSLPEVGGMNTEAFF
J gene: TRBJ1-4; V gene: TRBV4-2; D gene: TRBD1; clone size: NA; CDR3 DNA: TGTGCCAGCAGCCAAACCGGGACAGAGCTCCGGCGGCTGTTTTTT; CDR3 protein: CASSQTGTELRRLFF
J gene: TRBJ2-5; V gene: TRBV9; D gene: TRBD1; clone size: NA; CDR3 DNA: TGTGCCAGCAGCGGGGACAGCTCAACGTTCCAAGAGACCCAGTACTTC; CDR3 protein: CASSGDSSTFQETQYF
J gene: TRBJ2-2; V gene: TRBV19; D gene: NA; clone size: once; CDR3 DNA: TGTGCCAGTAGTAGAGGAGGCACCGGGGAGCTGTTTTTT; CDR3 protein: CASSRGGTGELFF
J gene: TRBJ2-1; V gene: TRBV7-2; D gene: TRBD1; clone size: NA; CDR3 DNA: TGTGCCAGCAGCTTAGATGGGACAGGGGTAGGTTCCTACAATGAGCAGTTCTTC; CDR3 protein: CASSLDGTGVGSYNEQFF
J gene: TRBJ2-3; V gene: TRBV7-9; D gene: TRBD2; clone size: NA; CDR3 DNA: TGTGCCAGCAGTTATAGCGGGGGAGGTACAGATACGCAGTATTTT; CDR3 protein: CASSYSGGGTDTQYF
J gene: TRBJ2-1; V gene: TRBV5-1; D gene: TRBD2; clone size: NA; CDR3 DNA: TGCGCCAGCAGCTGGGGGCTAGCGGGAGGGGATGAGCAGTTCTTC; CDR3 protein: CASSWGLAGGDEQFF
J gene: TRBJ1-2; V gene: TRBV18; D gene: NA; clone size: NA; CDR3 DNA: TGTGCCAGCTCACCACTCCCTCCCGGAGAGGGTGGCTACACCTTC; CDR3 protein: CASSPLPPGEGGYTF
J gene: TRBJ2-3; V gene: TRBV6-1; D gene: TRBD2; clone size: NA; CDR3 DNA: TGTGCCAGCAGACTAGCGGGGGGCACAGATACGCAGTATTTT; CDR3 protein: CASRLAGGTDTQYF
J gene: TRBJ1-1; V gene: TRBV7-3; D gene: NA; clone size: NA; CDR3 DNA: TGTGCCAGCAGCTTAAGCCCGGGAATAAGAGCTGAAGCTTTCTTT; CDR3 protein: CASSLSPGIRAEAFF
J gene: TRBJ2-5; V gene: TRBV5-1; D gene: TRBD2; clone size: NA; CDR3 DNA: TGCGCCAGCAGCAGGACTAGCGGGGGGACGGAGACCCAGTACTTC; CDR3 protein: CASSRTSGGTETQYF
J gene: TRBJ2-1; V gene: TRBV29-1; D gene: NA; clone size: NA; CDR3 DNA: TGCAGCGTTTCGTCTTATTACAATGAGCAGTTCTTC; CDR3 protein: CSVSSYYNEQFF
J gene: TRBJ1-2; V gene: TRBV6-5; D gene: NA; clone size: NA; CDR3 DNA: TGTGCCAGCAGGGCGGGGAGGGGTAACTATGGCTACACCTTC; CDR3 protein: CASRAGRGNYGYTF
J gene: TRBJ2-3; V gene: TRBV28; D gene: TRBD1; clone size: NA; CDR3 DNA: TGTGCCAGCAGCCCAGGGGGCCAAGGGACAGATACGCAGTATTTT; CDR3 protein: CASSPGGQGTDTQYF
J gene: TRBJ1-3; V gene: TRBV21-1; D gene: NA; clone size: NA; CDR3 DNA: TGTGCCAGCAGCAAATTTAACCCAACCGGGACAGGGGATGGAAACACCATATATTTT; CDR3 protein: CASSKFNPTGTGDGNTIYF
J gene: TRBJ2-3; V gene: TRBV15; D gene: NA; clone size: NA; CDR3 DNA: TGTGCCACCAGCAGAGACCCCAGACAGACAGATACGCAGTATTTT; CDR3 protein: CATSRDPRQTDTQYF
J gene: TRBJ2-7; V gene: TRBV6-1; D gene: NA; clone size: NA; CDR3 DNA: TGTGCCAGCACCCTTCAGATGCTAGTTACCTACGAGCAGTACTTC; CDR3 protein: CASTLQMLVTYEQYF
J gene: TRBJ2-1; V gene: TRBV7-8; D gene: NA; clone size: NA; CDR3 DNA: TGTGCCAGCAGCGGGGGCTTAGGGAATGAGCAGTTCTTC; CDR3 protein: CASSGGLGNEQFF